This T cell receptor beta chain was sequenced in a study of T cells in localized non-small cell lung cancer (dated by TCRdb to between 2020 and 2021). As for the study more broadly: The study analyzed T cell repertoires of 236 early-stage NSCLC patients, comparing tumors and uninvolved tumor-adjacent lungs. All 250 or so NSCLC patients in the cohort were treatment-naive and had localized lung tumors that were resected. NSCLC patients had a mean age of roughly 66 years, and around 130 were male and over 85 female.

Regarding this clone: This clone's antigen is unknown. Per-nucleotide qualities are absent, and no much larger clonotype sits a single base away.

At diagnosis, tumor, uninvolved tumor-adjacent lung and peripheral blood were collected and then preserved as a mix of FFPE and fresh-frozen material. For TCR repertoire profiling, blood samples were analyzed in the form of peripheral blood mononuclear cells. The immunoSEQ Assay was used to sequence TCR beta CDR3 regions from DNA. The original pipeline was this. To compute T cell density, TCR beta template counts were normalized to usable DNA, which was estimated by amplifying housekeeping genes. Richness was estimated with the preseqR package, extrapolating to 400,000 templates for PBMC samples and 120,000 templates for tissue samples. Clonality was defined as one minus Pielou's evenness. Differential abundance testing on productive amino-acid clonotypes, with a minimum total count of 5 and an alpha of 0.1, was used to identify tissue-enriched TCRs. Repertoire overlap between compartments was quantified with the Jaccard Index and Morisita Overlap Index. GLIPH grouped TCR beta CDR3s together with public tetramer-defined viral CDR3s, and a viral motif had to include at least three viral sequences and also show V-gene enrichment. Not all clones reach the TCRdb copy of this immuneACCESS table, which keeps in-frame sequences only. Checked studies attribute under half of the gap to unresolved V genes and leave the rest unexplained. D and trimming come from the DNA, and the V and J calls and clone size come from that table. The sample table records about 79,000 clones; 84% of these occur just once. Clones ranked in the top ten supply roughly 13% of the sample.

The investigation overall reported the following: Because the study design was exploratory, TCR variables were selected using unadjusted p-values without false-discovery rate correction. Because multi-region tumor sequencing was not done, intratumor heterogeneity could not be ruled out. Uninvolved tumor-adjacent lung showed the highest T cell clonality, higher than tumor, which suggests more focused antigenic responses in the adjacent lung. Higher T cell density in blood was associated with longer overall survival, whereas higher clonality in adjacent lung was associated with shorter survival. A median of roughly 60 of the top 100 tumor clones turned up in the paired uninvolved adjacent lung, and roughly 28 of those clones also ranked among the top 100 of that same adjacent lung.

The receptor comes from a female donor of 60 years or more with stage I lung adenocarcinoma. Source: peripheral blood, taken before any cancer treatment.

This receptor has the CDR3 CASSVGQGEVNGYTF. The sequenced DNA: TGTGCCAGCAGCGTCGGGCAGGGGGAAGTGAATGGCTACACCTTC. The sequence joins TRBV9 to TRBJ1-2, with TRBD1 identical over 7 junction bases. V trim: 2 bases; J trim: 6 bases; unmatched bases: 10. CDR1 and CDR2 were assigned from the germline V gene as SGDLS and YYNGEE. The CDR3 sequence holds 15 residues, the cysteine and phenylalanine included. Just the 45-base CDR3 DNA is kept, in frame starting at base 1.